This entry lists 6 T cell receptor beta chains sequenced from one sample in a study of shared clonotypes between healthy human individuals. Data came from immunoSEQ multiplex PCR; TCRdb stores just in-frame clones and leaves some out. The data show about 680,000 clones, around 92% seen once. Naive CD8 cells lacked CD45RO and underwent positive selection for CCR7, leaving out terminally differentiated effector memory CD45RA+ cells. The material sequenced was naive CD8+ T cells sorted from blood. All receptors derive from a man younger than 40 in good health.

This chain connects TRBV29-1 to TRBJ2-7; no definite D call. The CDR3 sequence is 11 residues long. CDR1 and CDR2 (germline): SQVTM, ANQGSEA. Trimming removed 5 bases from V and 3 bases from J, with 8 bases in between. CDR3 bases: TGCAGCGTTACATTGGGCTACGAGCAGTACTTC. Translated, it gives CSVTLGYEQYF.

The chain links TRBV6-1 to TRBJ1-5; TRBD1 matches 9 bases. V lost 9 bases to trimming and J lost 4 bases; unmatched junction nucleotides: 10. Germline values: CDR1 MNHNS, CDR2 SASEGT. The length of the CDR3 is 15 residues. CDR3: CASSGQGGGNQPQHF. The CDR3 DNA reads TGTGCCAGTTCGGGACAGGGAGGAGGAAATCAGCCCCAGCATTTT.

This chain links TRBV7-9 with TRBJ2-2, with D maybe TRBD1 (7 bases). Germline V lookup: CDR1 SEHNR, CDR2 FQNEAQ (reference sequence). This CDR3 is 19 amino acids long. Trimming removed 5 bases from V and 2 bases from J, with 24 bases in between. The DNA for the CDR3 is TGTGCCAGCAGCATTACTTATTCAGGGGGGACTCCTAACACCGGGGAGCTGTTTTTT. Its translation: CASSITYSGGTPNTGELFF.

CDR3 DNA sequence: TGTGCCAGTAGTATAGTTCTAGCGGGGGCACACGAGCAGTACTTC. This gives the protein CASSIVLAGAHEQYF. The chain carries TRBV19 and TRBJ2-7; 10 positions match TRBD2. V lost 1 base, J lost 5 bases, and 5 bases stayed unmatched. The CDR3 loop spans 15 amino acids. In germline, CDR1 is LNHDA, CDR2 SQIVND (reference sequence).

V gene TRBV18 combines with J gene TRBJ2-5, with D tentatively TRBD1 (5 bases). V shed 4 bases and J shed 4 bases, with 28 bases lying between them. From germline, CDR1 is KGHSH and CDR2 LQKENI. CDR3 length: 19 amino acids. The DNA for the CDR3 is TGTGCCAGCTCACTACCCCGGATTCAGGGTGGTGATCTTCGAGAGACCCAGTACTTC. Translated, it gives CASSLPRIQGGDLRETQYF.

The CDR3 reads CASSTAPGQGGYEQFF. The CDR3 DNA sequence: TGTGCCAGCAGCACCGCCCCGGGACAGGGTGGGTATGAGCAGTTCTTC. V and J are TRBV7-9 and TRBJ2-1; TRBD1 agrees at 9 bases. Trimming took 5 bases from V and 8 from J; bases not matched to a gene: 13. Germline V gene lookup returns CDR1 SEHNR and CDR2 FQNEAQ (reference sequence). There are 16 residues in the CDR3.